These 20 T cell receptor beta chains were all obtained from the same sample, sequenced in a study of T-cell memory formation after mild COVID-19. MiXCR was run by TCRdb on the 5' RACE reads, yielding one entry per CDR3 protein. The sample has 300,000 to 350,000 distinct CDR3 sequences; roughly an eighth are singletons. The sample was PBMCs or a T cell subset sorted from them (not recorded which). The receptors were sampled from a man aged 18-30 years who had mild COVID-19 (a few samples of this study predate the infection). Cell type and time point are not known.

The rearrangement links TRBV9 to TRBJ2-5; 14 bases are shared with TRBD2. Trimming at V came to 4 bases and at J to 5 bases, leaving 13 bases not matched to a gene. Germline CDR1 and CDR2: SGDLS and YYNGEE. This CDR3 has 18 amino acids. CDR3 nucleotide sequence: TGTGCCAGCAGCCAAGGACTAGCGGGGGGCCCTTCTGGCGAGACCCAGTACTTC. Encoded protein: CASSQGLAGGPSGETQYF. Full variable domain (remainder filled in from reference TRBV9 and TRBJ2-5): DSGVTQTPKHLITATGQRVTLRCSPRSGDLSVYWYQQSLDQGLQFLIQYYNGEERAKGNILERFSAQQFPDLHSELNLSSLELGDSALYFCASSQGLAGGPSGETQYFGPGTRLLVL.

This clonotype was observed a few times. The V and J genes are TRBV7-2 and TRBJ1-6, with TRBD1 matching 11 bases. CDR3 length: 16 residues. Germline CDR1 and CDR2: SGHTA and FQGNSA. Trimming cost V 5 bases and J 8 bases; bases outside gene matches: 8. The CDR3 coding sequence is TGTGCCAGCAGCCGTCCCGAGGGACAGGGGGATTCACCCCTCCACTTT. Translated: CASSRPEGQGDSPLHF.

This clonotype was observed a handful of times. The chain employs TRBV7-9 and TRBJ2-6; D unclear. V was pared by 1 base and J by 4 bases, with 5 bases between. Germline lookup yields CDR1 SEHNR and CDR2 FQNEAQ (reference sequence). There are 14 residues in the CDR3. The CDR3 here is CASSLVGGANVLTF. CDR3 coding DNA: TGTGCCAGCAGCTTAGTGGGAGGGGCCAACGTCCTGACTTTC.

This chain uses TRBV25-1 with TRBJ1-2; D not certain. Germline V gives CDR1 MGHDK, CDR2 SYGVNS. V dropped 2 bases and J dropped 4 bases, with 8 bases sitting between them. This CDR3 region has 13 residues. Here the CDR3 reads CASSEAGRYGYTF. Written as DNA, the CDR3 is TGTGCCAGCAGTGAAGCTGGGCGCTATGGCTACACCTTC.

Only a few counts were recorded for this clonotype. The chain recombines TRBV7-3 with TRBJ2-3, with 11 bases fitting TRBD2. V shed 5 bases and J 3 bases; nucleotides not matched to a gene: 7. Germline V CDR1 and CDR2: SGHTA, FQGTGA. The CDR3 contains 16 residues. This CDR3 reads CASSPSTSGVTDTQYF. Written as DNA, the CDR3 is TGTGCCAGCAGCCCGTCGACTAGCGGGGTAACAGATACGCAGTATTTT.

The chain combines TRBV5-1 with TRBJ1-6, with D tentatively TRBD1 (5 bases). CDR3 length: 15 amino acids. Per the germline V gene, CDR1 is SGHRS and CDR2 is YFSETQ. V lost 4 bases and J 4 bases, leaving 12 bases between the germline ends. CDR3 DNA sequence: TGCGCCAGCAGCATAGCCGGGACTTATAATTCACCCCTCCACTTT. It encodes CASSIAGTYNSPLHF.

This clonotype was seen a handful of times. The chain recombines TRBV7-3 with TRBJ2-3; unclear D gene. This CDR3 has 15 amino acids. Germline lookup yields CDR1 SGHTA and CDR2 FQGTGA. Trimming removed 5 bases at V and 0 bases at J, with 12 bases between. DNA for the CDR3: TGTGCCAGCAGCGTAGGGCCGCCGAGCACAGATACGCAGTATTTT. Residues: CASSVGPPSTDTQYF.

This clonotype was observed a few times. The V gene is TRBV7-2, the J gene TRBJ1-2; tentatively, D is TRBD1 (5 bases). V lost 1 base and J 4 bases, leaving 16 bases between the germline ends. This CDR3 spans 16 amino acids. Germline CDR1 reads SGHTA; CDR2 reads FQGNSA. The CDR3 nucleotides are TGTGCCAGCAGCTTAGGGGGCTTGGGGCAGACCTATGGCTACACCTTC. Residues: CASSLGGLGQTYGYTF. The full variable domain, in which reference TRBV7-2 and TRBJ1-2 provide the parts outside the CDR3, is GAGVSQSPSNKVTEKGKDVELRCDPISGHTALYWYRQSLGQGLEFLIYFQGNSAPDKSGLPSDRFSAERTGGSVSTLTIQRTQQEDSAVYLCASSLGGLGQTYGYTFGSGTRLTVV.

This clonotype has ten or more counts. The chain links TRBV27 to TRBJ2-3, with 7 bases matching TRBD1. Per the germline V gene, CDR1 is MNHEY and CDR2 is SMNVEV (reference sequence). This CDR3 spans 15 amino acids. Trimming cost V 4 bases and J 4 bases; bases outside gene matches: 8. CDR3 nucleotide sequence: TGTGCCAGCAGTTCTCCGTTCGACAGGGCAGATACGCAGTATTTT. Protein: CASSSPFDRADTQYF.

This clonotype has just a few counts. The chain has TRBV6-2 or TRBV6-3 and TRBJ2-5, with 9 bases identical to TRBD1. Trimming took 7 bases from V and 0 from J; bases not matched to a gene: 3. Germline loops: CDR1 MNHEY, CDR2 SVGEGT. CDR3 length: 14 residues. The chain's CDR3 is CASNDRGYQETQYF. DNA for the CDR3: TGTGCCAGCAACGACAGGGGGTACCAAGAGACCCAGTACTTC.

This clonotype has just a few counts. The gene calls are TRBV6-6 and TRBJ2-3, with TRBD2 matching over 8 bases. The CDR3 extends over 16 amino acids. The V gene's germline CDR1 is MNHNY and CDR2 SVGAGI (reference sequence). V shed 6 bases and J 4 bases; nucleotides not matched to a gene: 12. This CDR3 reads CASSNTVAGLPDTQYF. CDR3 in DNA: TGTGCCAGCAGCAACACGGTAGCGGGGCTGCCAGATACGCAGTATTTT.

The rearrangement joins TRBV7-6 to TRBJ2-5, with D perhaps matching TRBD1 or TRBD2 (5 bases each). V was clipped by 5 bases and J by 2 bases, with 15 bases between them. The CDR3 has 15 residues. Germline values: CDR1 SGHVS, CDR2 FNYEAQ. The CDR3, as DNA: TGTGCCAGCAGCCACATGTGGGGGATACAAGAGACCCAGTACTTC. Protein sequence: CASSHMWGIQETQYF.

There are a few counts of this clonotype. The chain combines TRBV29-1 with TRBJ2-3; D is uncertain. Germline V gives CDR1 SQVTM, CDR2 ANQGSEA. The V end was cut by 3 bases, the J end by 4 bases, with 2 bases between. CDR3 length: 10 amino acids. CDR3 amino acids: CSVDSDTQYF. The CDR3 DNA reads as TGCAGCGTTGACTCAGATACGCAGTATTTT.

Concerning this clonotype itself: An end of the junction differs from the germline gene, which may be a read error. This rearrangement joins TRBV12-3 or TRBV12-4 to TRBJ1-1; 9 nucleotides match TRBD1. The CDR3 has 14 amino acids. CDR3 DNA sequence: TGTGCCAGCAGCTCCGGGACAGGGAAAACTGAAGCTTTATTT. This codes for CASSSGTGKTEALF.

In this sample, this clonotype turned up many times. This chain links TRBV20-1 with TRBJ2-1; 7 nucleotides match TRBD2. The CDR3 is 15 residues long. Germline V gene data show CDR1 as DFQATT and CDR2 as SNEGSKA (reference sequence). The junction had 6 bases not matched to a gene; V was cut back by 0 bases and J by 4 bases. The CDR3, as DNA: TGCAGTGCTAGAGATCCCAGCGGGGCGTACAATGAGCAGTTCTTC. This translates into CSARDPSGAYNEQFF.

The sample holds many counts of this clonotype. V gene TRBV5-1 combines with J gene TRBJ2-7, with TRBD1 identical over 7 bases. CDR3 length: 15 amino acids. V lost 2 bases, J lost 0 bases, and 5 bases stayed unmatched. Germline CDR1 and CDR2: SGHRS and YFSETQ. The CDR3 nucleotides are TGCGCCAGCAGCTTTGGGACAGCCAGCTCCTACGAGCAGTACGTC. Protein product: CASSFGTASSYEQYV.

This clonotype was observed a few times. The chain recombines TRBV12-3 or TRBV12-4 with TRBJ2-7, with D possibly TRBD1 on 5 matching bases. V lost 6 bases and J lost 5, with 14 bases in between. This CDR3 spans 13 amino acids. CDR3 DNA sequence: TGTGCCAGCAGCAGACGCGTGACAGACGAGCAGTACTTC. Protein: CASSRRVTDEQYF.

This clonotype was counted many times. The chain couples TRBV20-1 to TRBJ2-1, with 10 nucleotides matching TRBD2. V lost 4 bases to trimming and J lost 15 bases; unmatched junction nucleotides: 6. The CDR3 totals 11 residues. Per the germline V gene, CDR1 is DFQATT and CDR2 is SNEGSKA (reference sequence). The CDR3 spells CSAITSGEVFF. The CDR3 coding sequence is TGCAGTGCTATCACTAGCGGGGAGGTGTTCTTC.

The table lists this clonotype with a few counts. This chain uses TRBV6-5 with TRBJ2-1; D perhaps matches TRBD2 (6 bases). Trimming stripped 1 base from V and 0 bases from J, with 7 bases between. The CDR3 consists of 15 residues. Looked up from germline, CDR1 is MNHEY and CDR2 is SVGAGI. CDR3 loop: CASSYFGSSYNEQFF. The CDR3 DNA is TGTGCCAGCAGTTACTTCGGGAGCTCCTACAATGAGCAGTTCTTC.

V is TRBV9 and J is TRBJ2-6; no clear D. The V gene lost 3 bases and the J gene lost 2 bases, with 3 bases spanning the gap. This CDR3 is built from 13 residues. Germline V gene lookup returns CDR1 SGDLS and CDR2 YYNGEE. The CDR3 is CASSAAGANVLTF. Here the CDR3 DNA reads TGTGCCAGCAGCGCGGCTGGGGCCAACGTCCTGACTTTC.